This T cell receptor (beta chain) was obtained from a study of post-analysis software for immune sequencing data. Study-wide background: Relapsing-remitting, secondary progressive and progressive-relapsing multiple sclerosis were all included among the disease courses. Study outcomes and limitations: Four or five TRBV segments (TRBV5-6, TRBV5-1 and TRBV20-1 among them) occurred more frequently in patients than in controls. Normalized Chao1 diversity was significantly lower in multiple sclerosis patients than in controls.

This CDR3 region has 15 residues. V was pared by 5 bases and J by 4 bases, with 17 bases between. Germline-derived CDR1 and CDR2 are SEHNR and FQNEAQ (reference sequence). This clonotype has a handful of counts. Its antigen is unknown. Tagging with unique molecular identifiers was a feature of the TCR beta cDNA libraries. The authors obtained roughly 500,000 cDNA molecules from about 0.94 to 9.7 million T cells. TCRdb reprocessed the PCR reads with MiXCR, giving one entry per CDR3 protein. The repertoire includes around 770,000 distinct CDR3 sequences, approximately 44% of them detected once, and over 4.5% sits in the top ten.

The chain carries TRBV7-9 and TRBJ1-2; D gene uncertain. Sequencing used blood. This receptor was taken from a girl between 10 and 17 years old with multiple sclerosis. CDR3 sequence (DNA): TGTGCCAGCAGCCCTTCCGAGGCGGCCTTCTATGGCTACACCTTC. It yields the protein CASSPSEAAFYGYTF.